This T cell receptor (beta chain) was captured by sequencing in a study of cytomegalovirus exposure and HLA in healthy donors. Study-level findings and limits: Earlier analysis yielded a pattern in which most TCR beta V segments were productive about 90% or about 30% of the time.

Worth noting for this clone: Antigen unknown. The same CDR3 can be traced to other DNA sequences in this sample.

The CDR3 covers 15 residues. Germline lookup yields CDR1 SGHRS and CDR2 YFSETQ. V shed 2 bases and J 7 bases; nucleotides not matched to a gene: 6. The PCR contained 60 Vbeta and 13 Jbeta primers. Clones were read by immunoSEQ multiplex PCR, and TCRdb kept only the in-frame ones, dropping some. The sample has about 160,000 clones; about 72% are singletons. This clonotype was sampled from a young man in good health and CMV-seropositive. The chain recombines TRBV5-1 with TRBJ2-1; 10 nucleotides align to TRBD2. The sample was PBMCs. CDR3 nucleotides: TGCGCCAGCAGCTTAACTAGCGGGGTGGGGAATGAGCAGTTCTTC. It specifies CASSLTSGVGNEQFF.